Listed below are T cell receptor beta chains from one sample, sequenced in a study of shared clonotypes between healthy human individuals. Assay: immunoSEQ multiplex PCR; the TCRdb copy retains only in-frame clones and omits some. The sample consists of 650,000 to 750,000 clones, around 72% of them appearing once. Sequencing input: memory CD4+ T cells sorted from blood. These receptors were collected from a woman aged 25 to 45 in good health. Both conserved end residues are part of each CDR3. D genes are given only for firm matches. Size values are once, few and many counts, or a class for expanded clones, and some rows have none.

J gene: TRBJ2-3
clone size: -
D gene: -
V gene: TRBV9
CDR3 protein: CASSPRRVGSTDTQYF
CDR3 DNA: TGTGCCAGCAGCCCTCGCCGGGTAGGTAGCACAGATACGCAGTATTTT

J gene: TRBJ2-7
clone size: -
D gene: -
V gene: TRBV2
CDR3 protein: CASTYEGYEQYF
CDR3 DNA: TGTGCCAGCACCTATGAGGGCTACGAGCAGTACTTC

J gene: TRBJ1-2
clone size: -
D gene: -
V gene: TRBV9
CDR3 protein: CASSVATENYGYTF
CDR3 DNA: TGTGCCAGCAGCGTAGCTACAGAGAACTATGGCTACACCTTC

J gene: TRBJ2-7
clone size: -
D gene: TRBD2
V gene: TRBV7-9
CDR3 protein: CASSLASSGTSYEQYF
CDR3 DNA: TGTGCCAGCAGCTTAGCGTCTAGCGGCACCTCCTACGAGCAGTACTTC

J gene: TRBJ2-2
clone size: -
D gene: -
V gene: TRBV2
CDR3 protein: CASSGEGVLTGELFF
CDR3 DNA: TGTGCCAGCAGTGGCGAAGGGGTCCTAACCGGGGAGCTGTTTTTT

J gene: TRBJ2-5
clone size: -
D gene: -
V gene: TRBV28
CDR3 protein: CASSLWVGRGAAEETQYF
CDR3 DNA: TGTGCCAGCAGTTTATGGGTGGGGAGGGGGGCTGCGGAAGAGACCCAGTACTTC

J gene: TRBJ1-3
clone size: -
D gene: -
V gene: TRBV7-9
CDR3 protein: CASSLGAYGTLSGNTIYF
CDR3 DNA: TGTGCCAGCAGCTTAGGGGCCTACGGGACACTTTCTGGAAACACCATATATTTT

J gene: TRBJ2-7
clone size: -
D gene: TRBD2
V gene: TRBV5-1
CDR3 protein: CASSLEWASGSAYEQYF
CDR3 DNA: TGCGCCAGCAGCTTGGAGTGGGCTAGCGGGAGTGCGTACGAGCAGTACTTC

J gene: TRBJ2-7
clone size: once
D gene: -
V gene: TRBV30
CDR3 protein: CAWRDPPLYEQYF
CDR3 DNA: TGTGCCTGGAGGGACCCTCCCCTCTACGAGCAGTACTTC

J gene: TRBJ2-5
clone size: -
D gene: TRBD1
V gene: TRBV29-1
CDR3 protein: CSVEDLVQTGETQYF
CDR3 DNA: TGCAGCGTTGAAGATCTAGTTCAGACAGGGGAGACCCAGTACTTC

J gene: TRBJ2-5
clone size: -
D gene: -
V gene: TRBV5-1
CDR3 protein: CASSPDRWYQETQYF
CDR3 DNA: TGCGCCAGCAGCCCAGACCGATGGTACCAAGAGACCCAGTACTTC

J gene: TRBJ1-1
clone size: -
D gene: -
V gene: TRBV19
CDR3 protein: CASTVSRVLTEAFF
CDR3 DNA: TGTGCCAGTACGGTTTCGAGGGTACTCACTGAAGCTTTCTTT

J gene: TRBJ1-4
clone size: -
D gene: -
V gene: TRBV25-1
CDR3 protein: CASRERGPTNEKLFF
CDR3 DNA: TGTGCCAGCAGAGAGCGCGGACCAACTAATGAAAAACTGTTTTTT

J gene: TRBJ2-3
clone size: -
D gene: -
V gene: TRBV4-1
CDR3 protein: CASSQDKVPTSDTQYF
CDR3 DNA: TGCGCCAGCAGCCAAGATAAGGTCCCCACATCAGATACGCAGTATTTT

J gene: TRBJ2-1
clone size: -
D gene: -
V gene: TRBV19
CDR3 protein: CASSQTDPYYNEQFF
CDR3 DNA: TGTGCCAGTAGCCAGACAGACCCCTACTACAATGAGCAGTTCTTC

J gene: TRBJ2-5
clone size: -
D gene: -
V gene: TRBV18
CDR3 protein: CASSPTVRSDTQETQYF
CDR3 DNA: TGTGCCAGCTCACCAACCGTTCGATCGGACACCCAAGAGACCCAGTACTTC

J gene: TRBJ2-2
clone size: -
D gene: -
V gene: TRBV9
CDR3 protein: CASSPQLSGELFF
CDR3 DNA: TGTGCCAGCAGCCCGCAGTTGTCCGGGGAGCTGTTTTTT

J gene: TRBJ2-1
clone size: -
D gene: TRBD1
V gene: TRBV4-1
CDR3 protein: CASSHRQGPSYNEQFF
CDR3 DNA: TGCGCCAGCAGCCACAGACAGGGACCCTCCTACAATGAGCAGTTCTTC

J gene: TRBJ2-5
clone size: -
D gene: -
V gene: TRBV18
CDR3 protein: CASSPPGLETQYF
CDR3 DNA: TGTGCCAGCTCACCACCGGGGCTTGAGACCCAGTACTTC

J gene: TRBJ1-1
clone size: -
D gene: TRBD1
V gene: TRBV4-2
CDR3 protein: CASSQVTGVGAFF
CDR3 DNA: TGTGCCAGCAGCCAAGTTACAGGGGTCGGGGCTTTCTTT

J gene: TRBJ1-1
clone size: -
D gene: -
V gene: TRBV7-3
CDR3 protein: CASSLSGNTEAFF
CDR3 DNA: TGTGCCAGCAGCTTATCCGGGAACACTGAAGCTTTCTTT

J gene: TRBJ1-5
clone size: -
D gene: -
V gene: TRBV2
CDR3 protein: CASSAETNSNQPQHF
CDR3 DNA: TGTGCCAGCAGTGCAGAAACAAACAGCAATCAGCCCCAGCATTTT

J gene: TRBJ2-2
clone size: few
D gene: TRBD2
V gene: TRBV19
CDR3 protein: CASSIPGGTGELFF
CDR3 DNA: TGTGCCAGTAGTATCCCGGGAGGAACCGGGGAGCTGTTTTTT

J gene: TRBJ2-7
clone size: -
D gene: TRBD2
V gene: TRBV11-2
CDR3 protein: CASSHRTSGGAYEQYF
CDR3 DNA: TGTGCCAGCAGCCATAGGACTAGCGGAGGGGCGTACGAGCAGTACTTC

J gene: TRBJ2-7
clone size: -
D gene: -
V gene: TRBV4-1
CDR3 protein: CASSQGWTDSYEQYF
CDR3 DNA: TGCGCCAGCAGCCAAGGATGGACGGACTCCTACGAGCAGTACTTC

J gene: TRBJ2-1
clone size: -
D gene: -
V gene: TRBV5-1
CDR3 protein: CASRLEGGYNEQFF
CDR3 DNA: TGCGCCAGCAGGTTGGAAGGGGGCTACAATGAGCAGTTCTTC

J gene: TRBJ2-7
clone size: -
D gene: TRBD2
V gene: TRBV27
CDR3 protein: CASSSTPGLAGVSYEQYF
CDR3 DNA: TGTGCCAGCAGTTCCACACCTGGACTAGCGGGAGTTTCCTACGAGCAGTACTTC

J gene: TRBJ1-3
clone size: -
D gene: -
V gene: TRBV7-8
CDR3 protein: CASSRVSSGNTIYF
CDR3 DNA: TGTGCCAGCAGCCGCGTTAGCTCTGGAAACACCATATATTTT

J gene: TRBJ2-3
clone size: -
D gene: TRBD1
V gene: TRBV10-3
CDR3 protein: CAISVAGGHTDTQYF
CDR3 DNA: TGTGCCATCAGTGTGGCAGGGGGCCACACAGATACGCAGTATTTT

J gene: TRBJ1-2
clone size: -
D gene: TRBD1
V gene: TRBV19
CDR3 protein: CASSRTGFYGYTF
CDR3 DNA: TGTGCCAGTAGTAGGACAGGGTTCTATGGCTACACCTTC

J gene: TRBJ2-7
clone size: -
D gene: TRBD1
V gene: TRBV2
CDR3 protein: CALGQGFSYEQYF
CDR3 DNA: TGTGCCCTTGGACAGGGATTCTCCTACGAGCAGTACTTC

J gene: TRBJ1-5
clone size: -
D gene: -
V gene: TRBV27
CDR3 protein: CASSTSGNQPQHF
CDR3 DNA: TGTGCCAGCAGTACCTCGGGGAATCAGCCCCAGCATTTT

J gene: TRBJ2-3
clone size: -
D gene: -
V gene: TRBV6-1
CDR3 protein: CASRGRRIDAPTQYF
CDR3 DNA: TGTGCCAGCAGGGGAAGACGGATCGATGCCCCTACGCAGTATTTT

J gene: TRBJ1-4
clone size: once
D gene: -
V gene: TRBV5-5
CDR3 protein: CASSVRQGKLFF
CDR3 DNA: TGTGCCAGCAGCGTCCGTCAGGGAAAACTGTTTTTT

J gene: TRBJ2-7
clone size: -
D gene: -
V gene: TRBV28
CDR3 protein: CASSYRDGGQYF
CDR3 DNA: TGTGCCAGCAGCTATCGAGACGGAGGGCAGTACTTC

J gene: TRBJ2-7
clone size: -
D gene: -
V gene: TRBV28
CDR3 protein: CASSLSFGGVAYEQYF
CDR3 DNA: TGTGCCAGCAGTTTATCATTCGGAGGGGTAGCCTACGAGCAGTACTTC

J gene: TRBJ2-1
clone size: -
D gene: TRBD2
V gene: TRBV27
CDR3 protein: CASSRLANEQFF
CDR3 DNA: TGTGCCAGCAGCCGACTAGCTAATGAGCAGTTCTTC

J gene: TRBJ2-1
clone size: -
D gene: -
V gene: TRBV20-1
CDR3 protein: CSASSVWEQFF
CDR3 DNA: TGCAGTGCTAGTTCGGTTTGGGAGCAGTTCTTC

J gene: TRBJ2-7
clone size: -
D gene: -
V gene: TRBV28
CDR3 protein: CARPHPPGSYEQYF
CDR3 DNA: TGTGCCAGGCCCCACCCTCCAGGGTCCTACGAGCAGTACTTC

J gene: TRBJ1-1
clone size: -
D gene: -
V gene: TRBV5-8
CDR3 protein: CASSLYSGTTEAFF
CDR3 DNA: TGTGCCAGCAGTCTTTACTCAGGGACCACTGAAGCTTTCTTT

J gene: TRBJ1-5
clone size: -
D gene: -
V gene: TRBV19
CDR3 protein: CASSIGAGRGYSNQPQHF
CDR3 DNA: TGTGCCAGTAGTATCGGGGCGGGGCGAGGGTATAGCAATCAGCCCCAGCATTTT

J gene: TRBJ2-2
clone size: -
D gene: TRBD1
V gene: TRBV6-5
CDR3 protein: CASSYRQGVGTGELFF
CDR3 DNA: TGTGCCAGCAGTTATCGACAGGGGGTGGGCACCGGGGAGCTGTTTTTT

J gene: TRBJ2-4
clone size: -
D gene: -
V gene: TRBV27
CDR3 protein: CASSPLLALAKNIQYF
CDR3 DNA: TGTGCCAGCAGTCCCCTCCTGGCTTTAGCCAAAAACATTCAGTACTTC

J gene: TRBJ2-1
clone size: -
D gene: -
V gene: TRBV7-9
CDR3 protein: CASSLNTRGNEQFF
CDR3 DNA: TGTGCCAGCAGCTTAAATACCAGGGGTAATGAGCAGTTCTTC

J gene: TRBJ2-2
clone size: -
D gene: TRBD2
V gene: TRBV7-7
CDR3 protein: CASRRLAGETTGELFF
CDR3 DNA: TGTGCCAGCAGGCGTCTAGCGGGGGAAACCACCGGGGAGCTGTTTTTT

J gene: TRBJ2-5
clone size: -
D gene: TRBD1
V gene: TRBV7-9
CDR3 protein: CASSYTGAAKETQYF
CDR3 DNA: TGTGCCAGCAGCTATACAGGGGCGGCGAAAGAGACCCAGTACTTC

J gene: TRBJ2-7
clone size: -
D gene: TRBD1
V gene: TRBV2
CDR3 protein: CASSGQGGPSEQYF
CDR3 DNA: TGTGCCAGCAGTGGACAGGGGGGCCCCTCCGAGCAGTACTTC

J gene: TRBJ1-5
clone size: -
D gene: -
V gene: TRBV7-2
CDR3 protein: CASSLDPPGGPQHF
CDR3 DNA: TGTGCCAGCAGCTTAGACCCGCCCGGGGGGCCCCAGCATTTT

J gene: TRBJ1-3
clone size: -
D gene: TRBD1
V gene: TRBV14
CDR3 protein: CASSPLGQGSGNTIYF
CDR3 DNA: TGTGCCAGCAGCCCACTTGGACAGGGCAGTGGAAACACCATATATTTT

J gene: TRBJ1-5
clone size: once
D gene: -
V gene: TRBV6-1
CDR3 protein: CASSDRASNQPQHF
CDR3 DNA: TGTGCCAGCAGTGACAGGGCAAGCAATCAGCCCCAGCATTTT

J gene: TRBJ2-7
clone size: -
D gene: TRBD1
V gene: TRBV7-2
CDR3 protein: CASSYRGSHEQYF
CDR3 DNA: TGTGCCAGCAGTTACAGGGGGTCCCACGAGCAGTACTTC

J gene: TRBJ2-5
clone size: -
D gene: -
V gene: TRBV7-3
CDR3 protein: CASSLSNQETQYF
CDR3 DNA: TGTGCCAGCAGCTTATCGAACCAAGAGACCCAGTACTTC

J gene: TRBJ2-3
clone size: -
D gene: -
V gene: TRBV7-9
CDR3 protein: CASSFNDVTDTQYF
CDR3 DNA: TGTGCCAGCAGCTTCAATGATGTCACAGATACGCAGTATTTT

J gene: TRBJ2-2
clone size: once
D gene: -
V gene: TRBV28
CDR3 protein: CASRDGTRVSGELFF
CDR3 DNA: TGTGCCAGCAGGGACGGGACTCGCGTTTCCGGGGAGCTGTTTTTT